Detailed here is one TCR beta chain. As yet, its antigen is unknown. Germline V gene lookup returns CDR1 MNHNS and CDR2 SASEGT. The CDR3 runs to 15 residues. With 6 bases removed from V and 9 bases from J, the gap between germline ends came to 20 bases. The sample originates from a study of T cell repertoires in cytomegalovirus infection. As for the study in general: It was the public TCR beta signatures that indicated both CMV infection and matching HLA type. Study conclusions and caveats: Cumulative frequency of public TCR beta families picked out carriers of CMV plus the relevant HLA. Dominating the ex vivo response were HLA-C-restricted CMV-specific TCR beta clonotypes.

TCRdb re-analysed the reads in MiXCR, keeping a single row per CDR3 protein. The sample carries roughly 720,000 distinct CDR3 sequences, approximately 34% recorded once. V gene TRBV6-1 combines with J gene TRBJ1-4, with D possibly matching TRBD1 (6 bases). The origin of this receptor is a human donor in good health (CMV status not recorded). Some clones in this sample may be carry-over from other donors' samples. Material for sequencing was PBMCs. The CDR3 DNA reads TGTGCCAGCAGATCTTCAGGGGCTGGGAATCAAAAACTGTTTTTT. Protein: CASRSSGAGNQKLFF.